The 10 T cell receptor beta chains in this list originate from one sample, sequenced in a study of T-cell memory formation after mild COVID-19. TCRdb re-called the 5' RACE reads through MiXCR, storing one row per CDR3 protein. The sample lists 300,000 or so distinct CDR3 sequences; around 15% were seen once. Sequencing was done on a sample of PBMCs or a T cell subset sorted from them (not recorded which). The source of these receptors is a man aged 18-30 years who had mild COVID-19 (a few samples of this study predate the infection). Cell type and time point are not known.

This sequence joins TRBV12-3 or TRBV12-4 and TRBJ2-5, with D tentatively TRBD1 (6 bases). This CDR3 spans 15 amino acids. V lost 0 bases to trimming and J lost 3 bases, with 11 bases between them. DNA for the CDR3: TGTGCCAGCAGTTTAGCTCCGGGACACAAAGAGACCCAGTACTTC. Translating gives CASSLAPGHKETQYF.

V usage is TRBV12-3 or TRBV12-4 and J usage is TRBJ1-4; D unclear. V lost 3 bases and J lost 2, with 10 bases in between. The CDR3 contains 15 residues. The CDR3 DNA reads TGTGCCAGCAGTTTGCTAGGAGGGACTAATGAAAAACTGTTTTTT. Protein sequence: CASSLLGGTNEKLFF.

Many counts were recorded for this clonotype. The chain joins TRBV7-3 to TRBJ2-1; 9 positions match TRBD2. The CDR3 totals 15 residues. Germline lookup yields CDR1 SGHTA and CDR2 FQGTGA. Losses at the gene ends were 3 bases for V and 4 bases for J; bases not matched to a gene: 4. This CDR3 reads CASSFAGGKYNEQFF. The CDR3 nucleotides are TGTGCCAGCAGCTTCGCGGGGGGGAAATACAATGAGCAGTTCTTC.

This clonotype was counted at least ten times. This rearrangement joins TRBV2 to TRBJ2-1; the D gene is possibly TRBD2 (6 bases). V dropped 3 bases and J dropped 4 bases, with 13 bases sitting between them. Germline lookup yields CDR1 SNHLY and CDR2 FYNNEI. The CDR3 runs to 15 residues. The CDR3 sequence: CASSELTSPYNEQFF. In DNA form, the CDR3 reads TGTGCCAGCAGTGAGTTAACTAGCCCGTACAATGAGCAGTTCTTC.

The chain's CDR3 is CSASPGGASGANVLTF. CDR3 DNA sequence: TGCAGTGCTAGTCCCGGGGGGGCCTCTGGGGCCAACGTCCTGACTTTC. The genes are TRBV20-1 and TRBJ2-6; 8 bases fit TRBD2. This CDR3 has 16 residues. Germline lookup yields CDR1 DFQATT and CDR2 SNEGSKA (reference sequence). Trimming at V came to 3 bases and at J to 0 bases, leaving 4 bases not matched to a gene.

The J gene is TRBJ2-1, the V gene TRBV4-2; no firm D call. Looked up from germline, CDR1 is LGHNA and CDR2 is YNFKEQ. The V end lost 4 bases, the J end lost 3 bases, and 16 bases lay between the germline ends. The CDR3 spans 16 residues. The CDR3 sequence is CASSPPPGGFYNEQFF. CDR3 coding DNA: TGTGCCAGCAGCCCCCCGCCGGGTGGATTCTACAATGAGCAGTTCTTC.

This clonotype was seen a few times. CDR3 in DNA: TGTGCCAGCAGCTTATCCGGGACAGGCAACTATGGCTACACCTTC. It translates to CASSLSGTGNYGYTF. The chain recombines TRBV7-2 with TRBJ1-2; 8 positions agree with TRBD1. With 2 bases clipped from V and 2 bases from J, the junction kept 4 bases outside the gene matches. The CDR3 covers 15 residues. Germline V gene sequence: CDR1 SGHTA, CDR2 FQGNSA.

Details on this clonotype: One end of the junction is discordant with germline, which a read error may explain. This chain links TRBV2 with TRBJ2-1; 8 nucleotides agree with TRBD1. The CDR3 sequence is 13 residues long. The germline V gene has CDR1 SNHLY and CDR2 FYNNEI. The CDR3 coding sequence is TGTGCCAGCAGTGAACCGGGACAGGACTCCCGGGGATTC. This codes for CASSEPGQDSRGF. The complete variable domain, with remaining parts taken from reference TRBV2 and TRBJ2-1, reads EPEVTQTPSHQVTQMGQEVILRCVPISNHLYFYWYRQILGQKVEFLVSFYNNEISEKSEIFDDQFSVERPDGSNFTLKIRSTKLEDSAMYFCASSEPGQDSRGFGPGTRLTVL.

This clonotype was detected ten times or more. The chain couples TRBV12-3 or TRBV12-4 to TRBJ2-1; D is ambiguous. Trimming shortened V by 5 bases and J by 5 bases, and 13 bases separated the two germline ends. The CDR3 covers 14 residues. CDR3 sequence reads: CASSTFVMNNEQFF. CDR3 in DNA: TGTGCCAGCAGTACGTTTGTGATGAACAATGAGCAGTTCTTC.

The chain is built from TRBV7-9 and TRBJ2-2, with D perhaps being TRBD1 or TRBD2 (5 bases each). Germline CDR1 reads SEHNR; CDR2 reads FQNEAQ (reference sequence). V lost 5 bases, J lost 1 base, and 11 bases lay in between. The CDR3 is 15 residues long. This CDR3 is CASSRSGRNTGELFF. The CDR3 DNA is TGTGCCAGCAGCCGATCGGGACGGAACACCGGGGAGCTGTTTTTT.